This T cell receptor (beta chain) was profiled in a study of blood T cell repertoires in COVID-19. TCRdb keeps only in-frame clones here, not all; method: immunoSEQ multiplex PCR. The sample carries 190,000 or so clones, roughly 80% recorded once. The CDR3 runs 12 residues. Germline-derived CDR1 and CDR2 are GTSNPN and SVGIG (reference sequence). The V and J ends lost 0 bases and 6 bases respectively, with 6 bases between them. The TCR comes from a man between 60 and 75 years old with COVID-19, enrolled during active disease. The chain links TRBV30 to TRBJ2-1; D not resolved. Material for sequencing was peripheral blood. The CDR3 region is CAWSVLANEQFF. The CDR3 DNA sequence: TGTGCCTGGAGTGTACTTGCCAATGAGCAGTTCTTC.